This T cell receptor (beta chain) was captured by sequencing in a study of cytomegalovirus exposure and HLA in healthy donors. As concerns this clone: Its specificity is not known.

Study-wide results and caveats: Accurate predictions that matched the HLA-A and HLA-B alleles of most subjects were reportedly made from TCR beta sequences.

Germline CDR1 reads LGHNA; CDR2 reads YSLEER. CDR3 length: 15 residues. Amplification used 60 Vbeta primers and 13 Jbeta primers. This table comes from immunoSEQ multiplex PCR, and its TCRdb copy is limited to in-frame clones, with some not included. The sample includes 150,000 to 200,000 clones, around 82% of them seen just once. Material: PBMCs. This chain uses TRBV4-3 with TRBJ2-5; 7 nucleotides match TRBD1. The J call may be in error: the DNA end matches TRBJ2-7 better. This TCR came from a man younger than 35 in good health and CMV-seronegative. The CDR3 coding sequence is TGCGCCAGCAGCCAGGAACAGGGGATCTCCTACGAGCAGTACTTC. Its protein product is CASSQEQGISYEQYF.